This T cell receptor beta chain came from a study of blood T cells in healthy people across ages. The second PCR ran roughly 7 to 12 cycles with a sample-barcoded 5' primer and J-beta primers. Tagging of each cDNA molecule was performed by a template-switch adaptor with 12 random nucleotides. A single record per CDR3 protein comes from TCRdb applying MiXCR to the 5' RACE reads. Of about a million distinct CDR3 sequences in the sample, roughly 48% are singletons; the top ten hold over 10%. The count of this clonotype is one. Germline V CDR1 and CDR2: MNHEY, SMNVEV (reference sequence). CDR3 size: 16 residues.

The chain employs TRBV27 and TRBJ2-5; 7 positions match TRBD1. The closer fit of TRBJ2-7 to the DNA end suggests the J call may be wrong. This receptor was identified in a man aged 30-40 years in good health. Sequencing was carried out using blood. CDR3 protein: CASSFRQGKLPNEQYF. Written as DNA, the CDR3 is TGTGCCAGCAGTTTTAGACAGGGCAAGCTCCCCAACGAGCAGTACTTC.